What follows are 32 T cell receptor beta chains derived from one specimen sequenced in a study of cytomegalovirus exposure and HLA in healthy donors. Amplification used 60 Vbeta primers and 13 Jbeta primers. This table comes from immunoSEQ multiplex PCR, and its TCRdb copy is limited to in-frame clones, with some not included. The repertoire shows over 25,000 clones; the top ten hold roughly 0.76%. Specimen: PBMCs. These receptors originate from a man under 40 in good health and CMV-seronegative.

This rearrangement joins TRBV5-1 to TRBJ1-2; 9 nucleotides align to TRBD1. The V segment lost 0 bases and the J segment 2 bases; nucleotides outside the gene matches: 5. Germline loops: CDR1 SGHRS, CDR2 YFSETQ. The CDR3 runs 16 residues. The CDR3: CASSLARGTGNYGYTF. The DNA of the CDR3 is TGCGCCAGCAGCTTGGCCAGGGGGACAGGGAACTATGGCTACACCTTC.

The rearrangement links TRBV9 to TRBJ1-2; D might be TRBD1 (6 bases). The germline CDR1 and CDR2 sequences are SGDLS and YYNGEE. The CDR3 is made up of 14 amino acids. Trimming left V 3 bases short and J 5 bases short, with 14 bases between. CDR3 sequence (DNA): TGTGCCAGCAGCGGGCAGGGGAAGGGGTATGGCTACACCTTC. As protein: CASSGQGKGYGYTF.

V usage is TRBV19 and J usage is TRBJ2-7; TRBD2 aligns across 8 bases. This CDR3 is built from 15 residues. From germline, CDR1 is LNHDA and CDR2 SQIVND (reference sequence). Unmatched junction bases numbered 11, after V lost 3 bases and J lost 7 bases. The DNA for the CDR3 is TGTGCCAGTAGTATCACTAGCGGAGGGCTATTTGAGCAGTACTTC. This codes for CASSITSGGLFEQYF. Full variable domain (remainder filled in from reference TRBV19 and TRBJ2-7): DGGITQSPKYLFRKEGQNVTLSCEQNLNHDAMYWYRQDPGQGLRLIYYSQIVNDFQKGDIAEGYSVSREKKESFPLTVTSAQKNPTAFYLCASSITSGGLFEQYFGPGTRLTVT.

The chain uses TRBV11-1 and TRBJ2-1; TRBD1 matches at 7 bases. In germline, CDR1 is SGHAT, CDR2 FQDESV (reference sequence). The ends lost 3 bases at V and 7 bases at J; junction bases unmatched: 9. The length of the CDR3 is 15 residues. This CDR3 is CASSFRQGIENEQFF. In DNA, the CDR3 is TGTGCCAGCAGCTTCCGACAGGGAATTGAGAATGAGCAGTTCTTC.

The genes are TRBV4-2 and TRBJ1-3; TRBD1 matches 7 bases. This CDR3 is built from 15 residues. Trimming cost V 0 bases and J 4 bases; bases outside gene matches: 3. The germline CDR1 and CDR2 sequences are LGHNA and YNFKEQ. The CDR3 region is CASSQETGRGNTIYF. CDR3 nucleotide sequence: TGTGCCAGCAGCCAAGAGACAGGGAGAGGAAACACCATATATTTT.

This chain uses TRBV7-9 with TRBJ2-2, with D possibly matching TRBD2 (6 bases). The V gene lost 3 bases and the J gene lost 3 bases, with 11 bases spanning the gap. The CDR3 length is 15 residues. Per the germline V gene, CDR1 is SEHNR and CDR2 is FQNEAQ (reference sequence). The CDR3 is CASSLAGTHTGELFF. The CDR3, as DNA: TGTGCCAGCAGCTTGGCCGGGACTCACACCGGGGAGCTGTTTTTT.

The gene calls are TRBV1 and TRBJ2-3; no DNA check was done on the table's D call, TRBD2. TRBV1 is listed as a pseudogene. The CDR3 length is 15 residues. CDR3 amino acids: CTSSPGRGRTDTQYF. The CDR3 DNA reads TGCACCAGCAGCCCCGGGAGGGGGCGCACAGATACGCAGTATTTT.

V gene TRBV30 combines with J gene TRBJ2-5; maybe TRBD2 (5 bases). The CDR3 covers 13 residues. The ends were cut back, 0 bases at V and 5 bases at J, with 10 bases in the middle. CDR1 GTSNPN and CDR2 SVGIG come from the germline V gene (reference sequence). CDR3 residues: CAWSVGRVETQYF. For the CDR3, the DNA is TGTGCCTGGAGTGTAGGGCGGGTGGAGACCCAGTACTTC.

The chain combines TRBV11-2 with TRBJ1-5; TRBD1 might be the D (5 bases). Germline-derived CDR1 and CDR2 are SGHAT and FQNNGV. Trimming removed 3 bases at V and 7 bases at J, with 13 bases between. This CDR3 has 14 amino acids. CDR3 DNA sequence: TGTGCCAGCAGCTTGTTTACCGGGGGACAGCCCCAGCATTTT. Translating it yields CASSLFTGGQPQHF.

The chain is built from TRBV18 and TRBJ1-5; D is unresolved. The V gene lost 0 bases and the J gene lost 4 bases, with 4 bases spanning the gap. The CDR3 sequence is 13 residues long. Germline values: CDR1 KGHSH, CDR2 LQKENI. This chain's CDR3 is CASSPPGNQPQHF. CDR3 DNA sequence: TGTGCCAGCTCACCACCCGGGAATCAGCCCCAGCATTTT.

The CDR3, as DNA: TGTGCCAGCAGCTTCCGGACGGGATCTAGCACAGATACGCAGTATTTT. Translating gives CASSFRTGSSTDTQYF. The chain carries TRBV7-8 and TRBJ2-3; TRBD2 is a possible D gene (5 bases). Germline V gene sequence: CDR1 SGHVS, CDR2 FQNEAQ. V lost 3 bases and J lost 0, with 13 bases in between. The CDR3 is made up of 16 amino acids.

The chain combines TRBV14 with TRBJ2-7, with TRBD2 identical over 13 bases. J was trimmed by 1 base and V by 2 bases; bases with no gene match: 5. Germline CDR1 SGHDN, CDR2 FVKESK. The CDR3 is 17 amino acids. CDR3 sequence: CASSQSRTSGRSYEQYF. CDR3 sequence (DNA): TGTGCCAGCAGCCAATCAAGGACTAGCGGGAGATCCTACGAGCAGTACTTC.

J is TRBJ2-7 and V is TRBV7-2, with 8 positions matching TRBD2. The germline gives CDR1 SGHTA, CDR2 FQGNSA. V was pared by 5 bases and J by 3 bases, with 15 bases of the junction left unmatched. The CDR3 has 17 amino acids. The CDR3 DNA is TGTGCCAGCAGCGCCAACGGAGCGGGAGAATATAGCTACGAGCAGTACTTC. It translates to CASSANGAGEYSYEQYF.

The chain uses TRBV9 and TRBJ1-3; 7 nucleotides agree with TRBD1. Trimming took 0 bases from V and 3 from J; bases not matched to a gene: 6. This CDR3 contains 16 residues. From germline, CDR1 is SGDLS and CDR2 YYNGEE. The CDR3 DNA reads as TGTGCCAGCAGCGTAGCCCTTTGGGACAGTGGAAACACCATATATTTT. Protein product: CASSVALWDSGNTIYF.

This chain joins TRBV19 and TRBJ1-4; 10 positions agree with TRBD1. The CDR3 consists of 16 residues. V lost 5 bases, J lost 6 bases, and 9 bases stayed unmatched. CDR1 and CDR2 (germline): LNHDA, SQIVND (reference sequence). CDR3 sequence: CASSGGTGDSDEKLFF. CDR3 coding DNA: TGTGCCAGTAGTGGCGGGACAGGGGATTCGGATGAAAAACTGTTTTTT.

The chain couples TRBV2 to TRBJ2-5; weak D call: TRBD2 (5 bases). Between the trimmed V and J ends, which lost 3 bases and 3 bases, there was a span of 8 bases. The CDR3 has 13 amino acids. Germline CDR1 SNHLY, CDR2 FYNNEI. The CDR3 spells CASSDPAEETQYF. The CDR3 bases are TGTGCCAGCAGTGACCCAGCGGAAGAGACCCAGTACTTC.

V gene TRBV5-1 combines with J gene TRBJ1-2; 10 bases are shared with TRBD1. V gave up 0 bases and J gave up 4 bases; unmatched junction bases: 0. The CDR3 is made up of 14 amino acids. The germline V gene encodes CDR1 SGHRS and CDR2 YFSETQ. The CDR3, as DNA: TGCGCCAGCAGCTTGGGGACAGGGGGCTATGGCTACACCTTC. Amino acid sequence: CASSLGTGGYGYTF.

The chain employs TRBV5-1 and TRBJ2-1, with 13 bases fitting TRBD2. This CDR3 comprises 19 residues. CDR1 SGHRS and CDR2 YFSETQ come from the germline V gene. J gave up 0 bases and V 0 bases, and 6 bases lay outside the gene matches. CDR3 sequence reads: CASSLGTSGGLSSYNEQFF. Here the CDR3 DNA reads TGCGCCAGCAGCTTGGGGACTAGCGGGGGCCTCAGCTCCTACAATGAGCAGTTCTTC. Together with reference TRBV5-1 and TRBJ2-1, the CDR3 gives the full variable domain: KAGVTQTPRYLIKTRGQQVTLSCSPISGHRSVSWYQQTPGQGLQFLFEYFSETQRNKGNFPGRFSGRQFSNSRSEMNVSTLELGDSALYLCASSLGTSGGLSSYNEQFFGPGTRLTVL.

The CDR3 here is CSALRQGGQYF. DNA for the CDR3: TGCAGCGCCCTAAGACAGGGGGGGCAGTATTTT. The chain recombines TRBV29-1 with TRBJ2-3, with TRBD1 identical over 9 bases. Germline lookup yields CDR1 SQVTM and CDR2 ANQGSEA. The trim removed 7 bases at V and 11 bases at J, leaving 7 bases unmatched. The CDR3 is 11 amino acids.

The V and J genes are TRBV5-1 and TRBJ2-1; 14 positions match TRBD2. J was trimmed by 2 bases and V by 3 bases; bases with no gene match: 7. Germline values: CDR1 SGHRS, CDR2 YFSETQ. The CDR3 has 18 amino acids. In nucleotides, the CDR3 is TGCGCCAGCAGCTCGACGACTAGCGGGAGGGCCACCTACAATGAGCAGTTCTTC. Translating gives CASSSTTSGRATYNEQFF.

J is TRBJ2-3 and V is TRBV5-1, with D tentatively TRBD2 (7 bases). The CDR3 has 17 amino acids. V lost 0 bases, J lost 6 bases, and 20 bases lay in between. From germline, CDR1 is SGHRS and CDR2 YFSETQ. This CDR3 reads CASSLAPANGGPDTQYF. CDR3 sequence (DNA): TGCGCCAGCAGCTTGGCTCCCGCGAACGGGGGGCCTGATACGCAGTATTTT.

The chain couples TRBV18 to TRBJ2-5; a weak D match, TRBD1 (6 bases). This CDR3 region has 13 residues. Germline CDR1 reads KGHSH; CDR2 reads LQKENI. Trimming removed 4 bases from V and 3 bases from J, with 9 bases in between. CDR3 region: CASSLNREETQYF. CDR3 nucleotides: TGTGCCAGCTCACTGAACAGGGAAGAGACCCAGTACTTC.

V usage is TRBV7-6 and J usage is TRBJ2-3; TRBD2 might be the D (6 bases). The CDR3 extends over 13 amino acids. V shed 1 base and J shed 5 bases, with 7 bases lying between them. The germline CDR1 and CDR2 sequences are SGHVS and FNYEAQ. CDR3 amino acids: CASSLVGGDTQYF. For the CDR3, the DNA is TGTGCCAGCAGCTTAGTGGGGGGAGATACGCAGTATTTT.

For the CDR3, the DNA is TGTGCCAGCAGCTTGCGAACAGGGGGCGGCTACGAGCAGTACTTC. It translates to CASSLRTGGGYEQYF. The gene calls are TRBV5-4 and TRBJ2-5; TRBD1 matches at 9 bases. The J call may not be correct, given that the DNA end is closer to TRBJ2-7. The CDR3 runs 15 residues. Germline V CDR1 and CDR2: SGHNT, YYREEE (reference sequence).

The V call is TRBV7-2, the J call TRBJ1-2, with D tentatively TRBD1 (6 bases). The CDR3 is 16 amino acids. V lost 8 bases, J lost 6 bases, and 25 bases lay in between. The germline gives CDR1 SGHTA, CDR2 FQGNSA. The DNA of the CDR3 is TGTGCCAGCCAAAAACAGGGAATGAGTCTAGGGGATGGCTACACCTTC. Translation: CASQKQGMSLGDGYTF.

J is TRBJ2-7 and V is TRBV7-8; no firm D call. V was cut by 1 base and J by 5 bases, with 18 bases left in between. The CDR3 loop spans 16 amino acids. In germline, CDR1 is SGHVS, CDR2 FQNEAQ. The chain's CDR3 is CASSLGRLMVRDEQYF. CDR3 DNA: TGTGCCAGCAGCTTAGGGCGGTTGATGGTCCGGGACGAGCAGTACTTC.

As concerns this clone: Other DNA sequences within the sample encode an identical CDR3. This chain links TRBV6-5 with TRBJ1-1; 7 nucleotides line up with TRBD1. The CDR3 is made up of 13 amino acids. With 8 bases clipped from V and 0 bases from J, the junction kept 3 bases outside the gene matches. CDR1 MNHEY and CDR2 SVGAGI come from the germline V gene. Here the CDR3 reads CASLGQLNTEAFF. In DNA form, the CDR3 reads TGTGCCAGCCTGGGACAGCTGAACACTGAAGCTTTCTTT.

The CDR3 spells CASSSYLTGDLPADTEAFF. In DNA, the CDR3 is TGTGCCAGCAGTTCTTACCTTACAGGGGACCTCCCAGCGGACACTGAAGCTTTCTTT. The V call is TRBV27, the J call TRBJ1-1, with 7 bases matching TRBD1. The CDR3 has 19 amino acids. The trim removed 4 bases at V and 3 bases at J, leaving 20 bases unmatched. CDR1 is MNHEY and CDR2 is SMNVEV in the germline V gene (reference sequence).

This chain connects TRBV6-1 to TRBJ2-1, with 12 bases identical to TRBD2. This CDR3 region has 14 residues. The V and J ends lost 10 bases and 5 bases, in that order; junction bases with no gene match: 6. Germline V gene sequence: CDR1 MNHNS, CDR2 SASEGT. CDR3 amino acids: CAILLAGGDNEQFF. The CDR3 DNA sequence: TGTGCCATCCTACTAGCGGGGGGCGACAATGAGCAGTTCTTC.

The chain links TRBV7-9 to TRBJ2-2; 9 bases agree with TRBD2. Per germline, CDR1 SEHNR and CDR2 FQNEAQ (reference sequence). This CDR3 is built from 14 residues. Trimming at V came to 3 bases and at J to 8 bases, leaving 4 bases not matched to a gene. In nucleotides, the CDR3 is TGTGCCAGCAGCTTGCTAGCGGGGTCGGGGGAGCTGTTTTTT. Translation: CASSLLAGSGELFF.

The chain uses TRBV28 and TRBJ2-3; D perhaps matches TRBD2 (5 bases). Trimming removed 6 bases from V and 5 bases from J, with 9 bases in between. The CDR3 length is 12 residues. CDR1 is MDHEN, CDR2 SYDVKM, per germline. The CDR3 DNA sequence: TGTGCCAGCAGCTATGAGGGAGATACGCAGTATTTT. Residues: CASSYEGDTQYF. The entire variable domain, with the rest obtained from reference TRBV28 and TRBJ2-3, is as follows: DVKVTQSSRYLVKRTGEKVFLECVQDMDHENMFWYRQDPGLGLRLIYFSYDVKMKEKGDIPEGYSVSREKKERFSLILESASTNQTSMYLCASSYEGDTQYFGPGTRLTVL.

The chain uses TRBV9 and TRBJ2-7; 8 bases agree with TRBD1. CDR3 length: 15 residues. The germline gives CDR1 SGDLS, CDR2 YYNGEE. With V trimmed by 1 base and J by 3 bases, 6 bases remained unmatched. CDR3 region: CASSVQGAPVYEQYF. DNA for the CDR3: TGTGCCAGCAGCGTACAGGGGGCGCCAGTCTACGAGCAGTACTTC.